The source of this TCR beta chain is a study of identical twins. TCRdb independently ran MiXCR on the 5' RACE reads; one entry per CDR3 protein. The sample contains approximately 470,000 distinct CDR3 sequences, 14% of which appear only once. Germline CDR1 SGHRS, CDR2 YFSETQ. V was clipped by 1 base and J by 4 bases; unmatched bases: 4. The CDR3 has 15 residues. The same data also contributed to another study, on yellow fever vaccine responses in identical twins.

The chain recombines TRBV5-1 with TRBJ2-2, with 7 bases matching TRBD1. Sequencing was performed on CD4+ T cells sorted from blood. The receptor was isolated from a woman aged 18-29 years in good health. Written as DNA, the CDR3 is TGCGCCAGCAGCTTGATATCAGGGGGCACCGGGGAGCTGTTTTTT. Amino acid sequence: CASSLISGGTGELFF.